These T cell receptor beta chains were read from a single sample in a study of cytomegalovirus exposure and HLA in healthy donors. Clones were read by immunoSEQ multiplex PCR, and TCRdb kept only the in-frame ones, dropping some. The repertoire includes approximately 77,000 clones, under 80% of them detected once, and roughly 4.9% sits in the top ten. The specimen sequenced was PBMCs. The receptors were sampled from a man between 60 and 75 years old in good health and CMV-seropositive. The CDR3 runs from the conserved cysteine through the conserved F or W. The D gene is left open where the match is weak. Size values are once, few and many counts, or a class for expanded clones, and some rows have none.

V	J	D	size	DNA	CDR3
TRBV29-1	TRBJ2-5	TRBD2	-	TGCAGCGTTGCGGCTAGCGGGGGATTAGAGACCCAGTACTTC	CSVAASGGLETQYF
TRBV27	TRBJ1-6	-	few	TGTGCCAGCAGTTTGAGGGGAGGTAGTTCACCCCTCCACTTT	CASSLRGGSSPLHF
TRBV11-2	TRBJ2-1	-	-	TGTGCCAGCAGCTTCGCCAATCTAGTTGCTGAGCAGTTCTTC	CASSFANLVAEQFF
TRBV7-2	TRBJ2-6	-	-	TGTGCCAGCAGCTTAGTATCTGGGGCCAACGTCCTGACTTTC	CASSLVSGANVLTF
TRBV28	TRBJ1-1	-	-	TGTGCCAGCAGTTTTCTAGGGGGGGGTGGTGACACTGAAGCTTTCTTT	CASSFLGGGGDTEAFF
TRBV9	TRBJ2-5	TRBD2	-	TGTGCCAGCAGCGTAGGACTAGCGGGGATCTACGCGACCCAGTACTTC	CASSVGLAGIYATQYF
TRBV7-9	TRBJ2-5	TRBD2	-	TGTGCCAGCAGCTCCGGACTAGCGGGGGGACAAGAGACCCAGTACTTC	CASSSGLAGGQETQYF
TRBV9	TRBJ1-2	TRBD1	-	TGTGCCAGCAGCGGGGACAGGGGGACTCACTATGGCTACACCTTC	CASSGDRGTHYGYTF
TRBV5-1	TRBJ2-6	-	-	TGCGCCAGCAGCTTGTCGGAGGGGCCGTCTGGGGCCAACGTCCTGACTTTC	CASSLSEGPSGANVLTF
TRBV7-7	TRBJ2-1	TRBD2	-	TGTGCTAGCAGCTTCGGACTAGCGGATGGCAATGAGCAGTTCTTC	CASSFGLADGNEQFF
TRBV29-1	TRBJ1-5	-	once	TGCAGCGTTGCCCCCCTAGGCGGGCAGCCCCAGCATTTT	CSVAPLGGQPQHF
TRBV2	TRBJ2-1	TRBD2	-	TGTGCCAGCACCAGCGGGAGGGTGAACAATGAGCAGTTCTTC	CASTSGRVNNEQFF
TRBV5-1	TRBJ2-2	-	-	TGCGCCAGCAGCTTGGCCGCCGGGGAGCTGTTTTTT	CASSLAAGELFF
TRBV4-2	TRBJ1-5	-	-	TGTGCCAGCAGCCAAGGTCCAGTGTATAGCAATCAGCCCCAGCATTTT	CASSQGPVYSNQPQHF
TRBV6-5	TRBJ2-7	TRBD1	-	TGTGCCAGCAGTTACGGGACAGGGCAGGTCTCCGAGCAGTACTTC	CASSYGTGQVSEQYF
TRBV5-1	TRBJ2-4	-	-	TGCGCCAGCAGCTCGCTCAGCGGTTTAAACATTCAGTACTTC	CASSSLSGLNIQYF
TRBV7-3	TRBJ2-5	-	few	TGTGCCAGCAGCCCCCGTCCGGGAAGTGGAGAGACCCAGTACTTC	CASSPRPGSGETQYF